The text below deals with one TCR beta chain. Its antigen specificity is not known. Base quality data are lacking; no much larger clone is found one base away. The donors were healthy, HIV-negative adults with no recently reported acute infections or vaccinations. Every donor was a Caucasian adult living in Nashville, Tennessee, USA. CD4+ T cells were enriched through magnetic negative selection, after which naive cells were positively selected on CD45RA and the remaining negative fraction served as the memory subset. Blood was collected by leukapheresis, and PBMCs were isolated by Ficoll-Histopaque density gradient centrifugation and then cryopreserved in liquid nitrogen vapor phase. Analytical flow cytometry was used to check the purity and quantity of each magnetically sorted T cell population. From each sorted fraction, genomic DNA was isolated and quantified by UV absorbance on a Nanodrop 2000c.

The data belong to a study of shared clonotypes between healthy human individuals (dated by TCRdb to 2020 to 2021). Study-level background: A couple of women and a few men aged 18 to 49 years were included in the cohort. Per donor, three plates each were used for CD4 naive and CD4 memory, two for CD8 naive, and one for CD8 memory. Blood TCR repertoires of roughly five healthy adults were deeply sequenced to estimate repertoire size and the extent of clonotype sharing between individuals. Different laboratories and diverse techniques were used to prepare libraries and sequence TCR repertoires, to increase sequencing depth and limit assay-specific biases. Per donor, leukapheresis produced somewhere between about 0.94 and 9.5 billion PBMCs.

Using the deep immunoSEQ assay, TCR CDR3 regions were amplified from genomic DNA by multiplex PCR. For each cell subset, the extracted genomic DNA was distributed evenly across all wells of several immunoSEQ 96-well plates, and each plate served as one replicate. For sorted subsets, each replicate PCR was loaded with approximately 200 ng genomic DNA, equivalent to roughly 30,000 T cell genomes. Purified libraries were quantified with a Qubit 3.0 fluorometer, sized on a Bioanalyzer 2100, and re-quantified with the KAPA Library Quantification kit. Every immunoSEQ 96-well plate was sequenced on a dedicated single-read 150-cycle Illumina NextSeq 550 flow cell. From the authors' description of their analysis: Because the immunoSEQ output included only junctional sequences and no quality scores, the filtering could not be the same as the filtering used for full-length reads. To assign V/J genes and CDR3, sequences were annotated against IMGT germline references using PyIR, a Python wrapper for IgBLAST v1.9. Any read was removed if the V/J assignment was weak (E-value above 1e-6), the CDR3 was missing, or the read contained stop codons, out-of-frame junctions, or ambiguous translated residues. V3J clonotypes were defined by identical inferred V gene, J gene, and CDR3 amino acid sequence. The percentage overlap between two repertoires was calculated by dividing the number of shared unique clonotypes by the size of the smaller repertoire. Repertoire richness was assessed with RTK rarefaction, the Chao1 estimator, and Recon v2.1 estimates of unobserved clonotypes. Generation probabilities for all TCRbeta clonotypes obtained by the gDNA method from a handful of donors were computed using OLGA. This is the immuneACCESS table as TCRdb keeps it, with only in-frame sequences that have V and J called. A part of the clones is gone; compared with another copy, unresolved V genes explain less than half, and the rest is unexplained. V, J and clone size reflect that table, while D and trimming were determined from the DNA. The sample table contains 2 million to 2.5 million clones; only one count was recorded for approximately 95% of them. Jointly, the top ten make up about 0.37% of the sample.

Overall results and qualifications from the work: Naive subsets generally had larger estimated clonotype richness than memory subsets did. Because the study included only a small number of donors, the genetic and exposure-history diversity represented was limited. Clonotypes shared by all four sorted-subset donors showed higher generation probabilities than non-shared clonotypes. Rarefaction of sorted-subset datasets indicated incomplete sequencing despite the large sequencing depth. Based on pairwise subsampling, the degree of clonotype sharing among donors was expected to be affected by sequencing depth. Sampling was restricted to blood, and TCR repertoires in tissues likely differ from the TCR repertoires found in blood. When a handful of donors were compared, the shared fraction of clonotypes was about 5% for naive CD4, more than 3% for naive CD8, 2% to 2.5% for memory CD4, and under 0.5% for memory CD8.

Measured from the cysteine to the phenylalanine, the CDR3 is 15 residues long. CDR3 DNA is the only sequence kept; it has 45 bases, read in frame from the first base. Trimming accounts for 3 bases at V and 9 bases at J, while the number of junction bases matched to no gene is 11. Based on the germline V gene, the CDR1 and CDR2 sequences are SGDLS and YYNGEE. The rearrangement combines TRBV9 with TRBJ2-1, with 8 bases aligning to TRBD2. Sequenced input: naive CD4+ T cells from PBMCs. In light of the paper, this sample's cell subset or site label describes: CD45RA+ positively selected. The clonotype was recovered from a man between 18 and 35 years old in good health. Some clones in this sample may be carry-over from other donors' samples. The DNA is TGTGCCAGCAGCGCCCTGGGACTAGATGGTGGTGAGCAGTTCTTC. This encodes CASSALGLDGGEQFF.